The 9 T cell receptor beta chains listed next were all sequenced from one sample in a study of long-term antiretroviral therapy in people with HIV. Sequencing relied on immunoSEQ assay v3.0, run at survey level. TCRdb keeps only in-frame clones here, not all; method: immunoSEQ multiplex PCR. The sample lists around 33,000 clones, around four fifths occurring once. The source was unsorted PBMCs, collected 0.3 years after starting antiretroviral therapy. These receptors all stem from a man in his late teens or twenties with HIV.

The J gene is TRBJ2-2, the V gene TRBV2; D not resolved. V lost 10 bases, J lost 6 bases, and 15 bases lay in between. Germline-derived CDR1 and CDR2 are SNHLY and FYNNEI. The CDR3 extends over 13 amino acids. The CDR3 DNA is TGTGCCACAAGCTTCTCTGGTTCCGGGGAGCTGTTTTTT. Protein sequence: CATSFSGSGELFF. Supplemented by reference TRBV2 and TRBJ2-2, the full variable domain reads EPEVTQTPSHQVTQMGQEVILRCVPISNHLYFYWYRQILGQKVEFLVSFYNNEISEKSEIFDDQFSVERPDGSNFTLKIRSTKLEDSAMYFCATSFSGSGELFFGEGSRLTVL.

The sample holds one count of this clone. This chain connects TRBV6-1 to TRBJ2-7; D unresolved. Germline assignment: CDR1 MNHNS and CDR2 SASEGT. The CDR3 sequence is 13 residues long. V lost 8 bases and J 6 bases, leaving 17 bases between the germline ends. The CDR3 DNA follows: TGTGCCAGCTATTACTCCGACGGGTTCGAGCAGTACTTC. This encodes CASYYSDGFEQYF.

CDR3 in amino acids: CASSPHGLFSLTDTQYF. The CDR3 DNA follows: TGTGCCAGCAGCCCTCATGGCCTTTTTTCCCTCACAGATACGCAGTATTTT. This chain links TRBV4-2 with TRBJ2-3; D gene unclear. This CDR3 comprises 17 residues. The V end was cut by 4 bases, the J end by 2 bases, with 19 bases between. CDR1 LGHNA and CDR2 YNFKEQ come from the germline V gene.

This chain connects TRBV28 to TRBJ2-1; 8 bases are a match to TRBD2. Germline values: CDR1 MDHEN, CDR2 SYDVKM. The CDR3 spans 18 residues. The trim removed 3 bases at V and 1 base at J, leaving 11 bases unmatched. CDR3 sequence reads: CASSFISGSLGSYNEQFF. The CDR3 DNA sequence: TGTGCCAGCAGTTTTATAAGCGGGAGTTTGGGGTCCTACAATGAGCAGTTCTTC.

The CDR3 is CASSYRFAVGGTEAFF. The CDR3 DNA reads TGTGCCAGCAGTTATCGTTTTGCAGTCGGGGGCACTGAAGCTTTCTTT. The chain is built from TRBV6-5 and TRBJ1-1; tentatively, D is TRBD1 (5 bases). V was shortened by 3 bases and J by 4 bases, with 18 bases between the two germline ends. The CDR3 contains 16 residues. Germline CDR1 reads MNHEY; CDR2 reads SVGAGI.

V usage is TRBV7-2 and J usage is TRBJ2-3, with 8 bases identical to TRBD1. The CDR3 contains 15 residues. The germline V gene has CDR1 SGHTA and CDR2 FQGNSA. Trimming removed 6 bases from V and 1 base from J; junction bases left unmatched: 6. CDR3 nucleotide sequence: TGTGCCAGCAGACAAACGGGACAGGGCACAGATACGCAGTATTTT. Translating it yields CASRQTGQGTDTQYF.

This clone showed up just a few times. This rearrangement joins TRBV28 to TRBJ2-7; tentatively, D is TRBD1 or TRBD2 (5 bases each). This CDR3 has 14 residues. V lost 10 bases and J lost 6, with 22 bases in between. The germline V gene encodes CDR1 MDHEN and CDR2 SYDVKM. CDR3 sequence reads: CATSNRDLYSEQYF. In DNA, the CDR3 is TGTGCCACCTCAAACCGGGACCTCTATAGCGAGCAGTACTTC.

The chain is built from TRBV2 and TRBJ2-7, with no clear D. V was pared by 5 bases and J by 2 bases, with 7 bases between. Per the germline V gene, CDR1 is SNHLY and CDR2 is FYNNEI. The CDR3 runs 12 residues. Written as DNA, the CDR3 is TGTGCCAGCAGTTTTTTAGCCTACGAGCAGTACTTC. Translation gives CASSFLAYEQYF.

CDR3 region: CASSLTDYGYTF. In DNA, the CDR3 is TGTGCCAGCAGTTTGACGGATTATGGCTACACCTTC. The chain has TRBV6-6 and TRBJ1-2; D remains ambiguous. Germline V gene data show CDR1 as MNHNY and CDR2 as SVGAGI (reference sequence). V was pared by 4 bases and J by 5 bases, with 8 bases between. The CDR3 is made up of 12 amino acids.